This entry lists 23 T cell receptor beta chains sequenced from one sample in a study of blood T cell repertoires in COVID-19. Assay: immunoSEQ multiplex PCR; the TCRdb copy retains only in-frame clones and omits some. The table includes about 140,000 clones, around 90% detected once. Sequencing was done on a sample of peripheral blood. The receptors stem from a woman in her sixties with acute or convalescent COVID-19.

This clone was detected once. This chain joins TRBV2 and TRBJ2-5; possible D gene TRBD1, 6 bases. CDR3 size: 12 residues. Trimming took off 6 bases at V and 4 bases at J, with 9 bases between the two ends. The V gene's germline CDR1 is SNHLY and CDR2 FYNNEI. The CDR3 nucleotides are TGTGCCAGCAGGGGGGCGGGAGAGACCCAGTACTTC. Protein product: CASRGAGETQYF.

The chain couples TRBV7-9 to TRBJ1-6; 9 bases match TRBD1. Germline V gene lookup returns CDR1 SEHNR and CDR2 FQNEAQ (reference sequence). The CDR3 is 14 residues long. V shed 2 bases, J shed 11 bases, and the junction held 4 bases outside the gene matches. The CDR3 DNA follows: TGTGCCAGCAGCTTACACAGGGGGCTGACACCCCTCCACTTT. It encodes CASSLHRGLTPLHF.

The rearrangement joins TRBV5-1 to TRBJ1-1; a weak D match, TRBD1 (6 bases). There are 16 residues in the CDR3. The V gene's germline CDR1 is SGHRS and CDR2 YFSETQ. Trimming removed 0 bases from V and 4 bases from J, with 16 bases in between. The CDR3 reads CASSLGSRDIGTEAFF. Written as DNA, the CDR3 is TGCGCCAGCAGCTTGGGTTCGAGGGACATCGGCACTGAAGCTTTCTTT.

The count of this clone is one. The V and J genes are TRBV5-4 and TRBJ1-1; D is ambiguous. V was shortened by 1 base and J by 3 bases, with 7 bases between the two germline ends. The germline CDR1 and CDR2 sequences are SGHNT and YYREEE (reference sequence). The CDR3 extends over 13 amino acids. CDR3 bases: TGTGCCAGCAGCTTGAAGTCGGACACTGAAGCTTTCTTT. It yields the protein CASSLKSDTEAFF. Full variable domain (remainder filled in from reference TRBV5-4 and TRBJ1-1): ETGVTQSPTHLIKTRGQQVTLRCSSQSGHNTVSWYQQALGQGPQFIFQYYREEENGRGNFPPRFSGLQFPNYSSELNVNALELDDSALYLCASSLKSDTEAFFGQGTRLTVV.

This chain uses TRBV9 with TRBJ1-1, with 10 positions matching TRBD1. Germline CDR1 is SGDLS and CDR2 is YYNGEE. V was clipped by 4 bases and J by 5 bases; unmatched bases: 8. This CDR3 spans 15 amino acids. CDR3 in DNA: TGTGCCAGCAGCCCACTGGGACAGGGGTTTACTGAAGCTTTCTTT. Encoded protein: CASSPLGQGFTEAFF.

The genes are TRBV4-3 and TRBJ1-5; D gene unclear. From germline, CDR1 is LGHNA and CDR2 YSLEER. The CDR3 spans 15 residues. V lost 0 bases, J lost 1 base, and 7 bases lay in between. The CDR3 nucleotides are TGCGCCAGCAGCCAAGATCGGCGGAGCAATCAGCCCCAGCATTTT. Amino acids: CASSQDRRSNQPQHF.

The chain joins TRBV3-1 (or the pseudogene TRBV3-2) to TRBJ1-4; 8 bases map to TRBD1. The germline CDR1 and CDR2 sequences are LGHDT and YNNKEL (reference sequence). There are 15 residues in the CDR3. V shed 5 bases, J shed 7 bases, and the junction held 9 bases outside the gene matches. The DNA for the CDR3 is TGTGCCAGCAGCACGCAGGGGGCTAGGGGTGAAAAACTGTTTTTT. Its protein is CASSTQGARGEKLFF.

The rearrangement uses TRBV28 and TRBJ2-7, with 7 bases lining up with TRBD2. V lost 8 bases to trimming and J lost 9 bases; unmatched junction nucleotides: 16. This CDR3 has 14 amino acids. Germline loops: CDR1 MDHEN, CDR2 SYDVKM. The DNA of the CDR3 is TGTGCCAGCCTCCGGGCTGGCAACCGCGGGGGGCAGTACTTC. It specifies CASLRAGNRGGQYF.

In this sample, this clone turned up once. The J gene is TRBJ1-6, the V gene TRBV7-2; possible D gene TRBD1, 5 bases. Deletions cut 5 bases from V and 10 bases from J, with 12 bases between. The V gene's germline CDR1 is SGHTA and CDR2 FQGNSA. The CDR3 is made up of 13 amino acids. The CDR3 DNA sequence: TGTGCCAGCAGCCCCCAGGGTGACTCACCCCTCCACTTT. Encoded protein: CASSPQGDSPLHF.

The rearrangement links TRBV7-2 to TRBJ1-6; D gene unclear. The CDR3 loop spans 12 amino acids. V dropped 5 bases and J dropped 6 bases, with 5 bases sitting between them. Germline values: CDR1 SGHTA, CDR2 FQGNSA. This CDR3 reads CASSAGNSPLHF. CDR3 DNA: TGTGCCAGCAGCGCGGGTAATTCACCCCTCCACTTT. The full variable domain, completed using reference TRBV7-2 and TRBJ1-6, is GAGVSQSPSNKVTEKGKDVELRCDPISGHTALYWYRQSLGQGLEFLIYFQGNSAPDKSGLPSDRFSAERTGGSVSTLTIQRTQQEDSAVYLCASSAGNSPLHFGNGTRLTVT.

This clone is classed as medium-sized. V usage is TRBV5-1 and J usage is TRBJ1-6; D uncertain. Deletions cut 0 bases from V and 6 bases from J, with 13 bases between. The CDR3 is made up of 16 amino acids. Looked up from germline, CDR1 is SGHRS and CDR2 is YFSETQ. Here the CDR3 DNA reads TGCGCCAGCAGCTTGGACAGTCCCACAGCTAATTCACCCCTCCACTTT. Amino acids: CASSLDSPTANSPLHF.

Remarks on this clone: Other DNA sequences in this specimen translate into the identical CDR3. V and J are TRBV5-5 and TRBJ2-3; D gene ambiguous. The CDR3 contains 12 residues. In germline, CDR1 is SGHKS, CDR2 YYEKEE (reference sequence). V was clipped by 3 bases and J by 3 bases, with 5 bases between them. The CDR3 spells CASSSGTDTQYF. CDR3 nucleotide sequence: TGTGCCAGCAGCTCCGGGACAGATACGCAGTATTTT.

The CDR3: CASSLVYRVPQPQHF. Written as DNA, the CDR3 is TGTGCCAGCAGCTTAGTGTACAGGGTTCCTCAGCCCCAGCATTTT. V gene TRBV7-2 combines with J gene TRBJ1-5; possibly TRBD1 for D (6 bases). V shed 1 base and J shed 6 bases, with 13 bases lying between them. The CDR3 is made up of 15 amino acids. CDR1 and CDR2 (germline): SGHTA, FQGNSA.

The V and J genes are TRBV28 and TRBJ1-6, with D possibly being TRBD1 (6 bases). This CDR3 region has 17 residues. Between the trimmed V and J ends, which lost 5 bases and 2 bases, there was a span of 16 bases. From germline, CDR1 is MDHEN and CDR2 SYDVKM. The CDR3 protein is CASSGGQSSPYNSPLHF. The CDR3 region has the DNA TGTGCCAGCAGTGGTGGACAGTCAAGCCCCTATAATTCACCCCTCCACTTT.

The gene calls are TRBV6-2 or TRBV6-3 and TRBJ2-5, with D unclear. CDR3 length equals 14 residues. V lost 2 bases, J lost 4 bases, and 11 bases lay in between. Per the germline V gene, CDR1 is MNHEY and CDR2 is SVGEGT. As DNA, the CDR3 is TGTGCCAGCAGTTACCTGGGTTTAGCAGAGACCCAGTACTTC. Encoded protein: CASSYLGLAETQYF.

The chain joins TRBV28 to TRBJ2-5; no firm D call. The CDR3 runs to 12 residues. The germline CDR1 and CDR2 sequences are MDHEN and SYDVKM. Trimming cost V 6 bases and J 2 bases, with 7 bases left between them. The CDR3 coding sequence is TGTGCCAGCAGGGCAGTACAAGAGACCCAGTACTTC. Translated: CASRAVQETQYF.

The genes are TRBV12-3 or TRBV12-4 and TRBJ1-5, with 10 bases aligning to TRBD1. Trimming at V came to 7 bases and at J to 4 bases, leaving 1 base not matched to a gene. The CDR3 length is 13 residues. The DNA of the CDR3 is TGTGCCAGCATGGGACAGGGGAATCAGCCCCAGCATTTT. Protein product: CASMGQGNQPQHF.

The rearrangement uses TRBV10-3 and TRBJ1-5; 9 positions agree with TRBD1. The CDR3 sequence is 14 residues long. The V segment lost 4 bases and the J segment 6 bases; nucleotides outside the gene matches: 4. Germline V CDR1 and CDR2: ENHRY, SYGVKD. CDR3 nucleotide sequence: TGTGCCATCAGTGGGACAGGGGAGGCTCAGCCCCAGCATTTT. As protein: CAISGTGEAQPQHF.

CDR3 DNA: TGTGCCAGCAGCCAAGAGACTAGCGGGGGAACAGATACGCAGTATTTT. Its protein product is CASSQETSGGTDTQYF. The V gene is TRBV3-1 (or the pseudogene TRBV3-2), the J gene TRBJ2-3; 12 nucleotides align to TRBD2. The CDR3 is 16 amino acids. Losses at the gene ends were 0 bases for V and 3 bases for J; bases not matched to a gene: 1. Germline-derived CDR1 and CDR2 are LGHDT and YNNKEL (reference sequence).

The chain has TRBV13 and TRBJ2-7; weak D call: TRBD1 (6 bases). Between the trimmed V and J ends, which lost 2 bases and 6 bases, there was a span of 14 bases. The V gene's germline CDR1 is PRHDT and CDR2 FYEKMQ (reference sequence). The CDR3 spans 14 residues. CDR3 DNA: TGTGCCAGCAGCTTATACAGGGCCCCCCGCGAGCAGTACTTC. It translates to CASSLYRAPREQYF.

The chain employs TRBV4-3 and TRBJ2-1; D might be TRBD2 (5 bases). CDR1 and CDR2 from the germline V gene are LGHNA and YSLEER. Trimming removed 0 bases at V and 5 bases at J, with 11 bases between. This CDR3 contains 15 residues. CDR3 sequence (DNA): TGCGCCAGCAGCCAAGAAGACTACATCCACAATGAGCAGTTCTTC. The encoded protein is CASSQEDYIHNEQFF.

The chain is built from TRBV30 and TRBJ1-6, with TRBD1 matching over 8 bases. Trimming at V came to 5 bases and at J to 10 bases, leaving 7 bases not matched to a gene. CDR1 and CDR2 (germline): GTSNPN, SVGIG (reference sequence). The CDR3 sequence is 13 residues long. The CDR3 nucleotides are TGTGCCTGGGGACAGGGTTGGCGATCACCCCTCCACTTT. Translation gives CAWGQGWRSPLHF. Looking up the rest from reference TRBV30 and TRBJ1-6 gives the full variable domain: SQTIHQWPATLVQPVGSPLSLECTVEGTSNPNLYWYRQAAGRGLQLLFYSVGIGQISSEVPQNLSASRPQDRQFILSSKKLLLSDSGFYLCAWGQGWRSPLHFGNGTRLTVT.

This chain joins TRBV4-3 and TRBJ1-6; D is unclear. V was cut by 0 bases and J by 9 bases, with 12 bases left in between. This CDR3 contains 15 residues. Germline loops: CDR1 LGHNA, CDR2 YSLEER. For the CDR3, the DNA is TGCGCCAGCAGCCAAGATTTCCCAGTCTTTTCACCCCTCCACTTT. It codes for CASSQDFPVFSPLHF.